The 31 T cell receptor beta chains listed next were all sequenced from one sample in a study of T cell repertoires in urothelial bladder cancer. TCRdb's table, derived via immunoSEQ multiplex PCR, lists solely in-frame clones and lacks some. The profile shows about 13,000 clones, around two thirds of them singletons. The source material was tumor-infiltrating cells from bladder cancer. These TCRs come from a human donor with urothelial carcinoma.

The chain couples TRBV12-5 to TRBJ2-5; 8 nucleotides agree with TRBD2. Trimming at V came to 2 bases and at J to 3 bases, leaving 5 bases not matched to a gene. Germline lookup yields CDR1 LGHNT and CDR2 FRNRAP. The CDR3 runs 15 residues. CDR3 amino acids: CASGLPSAGEETQYF. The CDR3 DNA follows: TGTGCTAGTGGTTTGCCTTCAGCGGGGGAAGAGACCCAGTACTTC.

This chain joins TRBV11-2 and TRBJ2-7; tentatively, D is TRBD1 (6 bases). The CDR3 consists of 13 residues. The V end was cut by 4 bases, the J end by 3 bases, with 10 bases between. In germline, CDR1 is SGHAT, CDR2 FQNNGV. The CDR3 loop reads CASSSTGYYEQYF. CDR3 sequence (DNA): TGTGCCAGCAGCTCCACAGGGTACTACGAGCAGTACTTC.

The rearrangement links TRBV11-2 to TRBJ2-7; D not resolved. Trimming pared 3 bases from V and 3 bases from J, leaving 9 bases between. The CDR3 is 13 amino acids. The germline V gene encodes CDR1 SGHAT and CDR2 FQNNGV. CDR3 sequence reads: CASSLVLGYEQYF. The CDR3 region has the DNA TGTGCCAGCAGCTTGGTATTAGGCTACGAGCAGTACTTC.

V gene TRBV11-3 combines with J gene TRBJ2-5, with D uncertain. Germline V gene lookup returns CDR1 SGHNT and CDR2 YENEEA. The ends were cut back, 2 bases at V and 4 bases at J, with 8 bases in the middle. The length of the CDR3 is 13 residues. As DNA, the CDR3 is TGTGCCAGCAGCTTATGGCCGGGAGAGACCCAGTACTTC. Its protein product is CASSLWPGETQYF.

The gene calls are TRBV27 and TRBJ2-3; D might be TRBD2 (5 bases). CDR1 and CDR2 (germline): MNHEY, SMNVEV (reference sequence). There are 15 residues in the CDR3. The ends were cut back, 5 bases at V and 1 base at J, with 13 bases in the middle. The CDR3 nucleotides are TGTGCCAGCAGTCCCCGGGGAGTTGGCACAGATACGCAGTATTTT. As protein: CASSPRGVGTDTQYF.

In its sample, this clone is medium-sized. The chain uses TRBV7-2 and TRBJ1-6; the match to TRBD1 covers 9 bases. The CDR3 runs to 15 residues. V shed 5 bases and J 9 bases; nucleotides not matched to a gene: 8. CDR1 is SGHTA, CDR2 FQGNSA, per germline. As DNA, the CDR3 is TGTGCCAGCAGCCGCATTGGACAGGGGAGTTCACCCCTCCACTTT. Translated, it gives CASSRIGQGSSPLHF.

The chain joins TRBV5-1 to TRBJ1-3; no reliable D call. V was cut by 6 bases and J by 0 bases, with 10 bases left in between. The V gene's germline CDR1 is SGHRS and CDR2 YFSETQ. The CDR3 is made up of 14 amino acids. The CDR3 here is CASKLQPSGNTIYF. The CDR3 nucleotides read TGCGCCAGCAAGTTGCAGCCCTCTGGAAACACCATATATTTT.

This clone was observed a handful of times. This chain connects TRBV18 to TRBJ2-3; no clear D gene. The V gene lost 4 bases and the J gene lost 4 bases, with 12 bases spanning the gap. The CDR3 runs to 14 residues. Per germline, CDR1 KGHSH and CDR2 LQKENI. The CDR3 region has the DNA TGTGCCAGCTCACTAGAAGGGCCCCCAGATACGCAGTATTTT. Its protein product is CASSLEGPPDTQYF.

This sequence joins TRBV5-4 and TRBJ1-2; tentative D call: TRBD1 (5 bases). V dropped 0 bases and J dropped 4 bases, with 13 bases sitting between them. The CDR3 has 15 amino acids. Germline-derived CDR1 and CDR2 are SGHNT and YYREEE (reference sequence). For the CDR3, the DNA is TGTGCCAGCAGCTTGGCCTTGGGGGGGACCTATGGCTACACCTTC. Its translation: CASSLALGGTYGYTF.

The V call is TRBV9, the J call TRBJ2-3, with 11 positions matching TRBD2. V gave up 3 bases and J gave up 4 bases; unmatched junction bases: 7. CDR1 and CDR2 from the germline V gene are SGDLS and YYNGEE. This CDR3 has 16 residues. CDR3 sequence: CASSALAGGPSDTQYF. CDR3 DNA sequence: TGTGCCAGCAGCGCATTAGCGGGGGGGCCCTCAGATACGCAGTATTTT. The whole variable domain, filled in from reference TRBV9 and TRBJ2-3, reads DSGVTQTPKHLITATGQRVTLRCSPRSGDLSVYWYQQSLDQGLQFLIQYYNGEERAKGNILERFSAQQFPDLHSELNLSSLELGDSALYFCASSALAGGPSDTQYFGPGTRLTVL.

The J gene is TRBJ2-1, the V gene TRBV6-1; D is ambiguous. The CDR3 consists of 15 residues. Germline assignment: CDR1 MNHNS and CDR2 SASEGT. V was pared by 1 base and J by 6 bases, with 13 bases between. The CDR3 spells CASSEVGSSSNEQFF. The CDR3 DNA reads TGTGCCAGCAGTGAAGTAGGGTCCAGTAGCAATGAGCAGTTCTTC.

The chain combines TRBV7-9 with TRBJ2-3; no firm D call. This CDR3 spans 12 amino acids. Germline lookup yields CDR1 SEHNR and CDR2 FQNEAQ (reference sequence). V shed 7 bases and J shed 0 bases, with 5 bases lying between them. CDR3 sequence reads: CASKGSTDTQYF. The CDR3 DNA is TGTGCCAGCAAAGGGAGCACAGATACGCAGTATTTT.

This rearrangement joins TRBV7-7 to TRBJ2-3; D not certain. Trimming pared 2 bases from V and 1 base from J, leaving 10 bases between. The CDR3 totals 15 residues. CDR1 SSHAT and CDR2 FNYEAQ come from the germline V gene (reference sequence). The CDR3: CASSLNGWGTDTQYF. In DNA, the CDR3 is TGTGCCAGCAGCTTAAATGGTTGGGGCACAGATACGCAGTATTTT.

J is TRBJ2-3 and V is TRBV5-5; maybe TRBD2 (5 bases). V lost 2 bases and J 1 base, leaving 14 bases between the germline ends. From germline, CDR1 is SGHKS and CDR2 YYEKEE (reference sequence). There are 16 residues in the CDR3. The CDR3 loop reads CASSFRMEVRTDTQYF. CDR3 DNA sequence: TGTGCCAGCAGCTTCCGAATGGAGGTGCGCACAGATACGCAGTATTTT.

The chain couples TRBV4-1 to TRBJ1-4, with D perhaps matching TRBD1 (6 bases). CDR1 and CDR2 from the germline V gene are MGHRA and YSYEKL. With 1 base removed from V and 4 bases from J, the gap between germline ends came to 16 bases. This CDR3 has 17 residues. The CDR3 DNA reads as TGCGCCAGCAGCCAAGTTGGCTTGATGGACAGTAATGAAAAACTGTTTTTT. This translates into CASSQVGLMDSNEKLFF.

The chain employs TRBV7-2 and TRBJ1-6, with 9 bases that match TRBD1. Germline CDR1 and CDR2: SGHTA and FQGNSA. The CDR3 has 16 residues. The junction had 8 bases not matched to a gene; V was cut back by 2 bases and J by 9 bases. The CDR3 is CASSLYQGTGSSPLHF. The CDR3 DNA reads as TGTGCCAGCAGCTTATACCAAGGGACAGGGAGTTCACCCCTCCACTTT. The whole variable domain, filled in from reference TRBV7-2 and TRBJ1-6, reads GAGVSQSPSNKVTEKGKDVELRCDPISGHTALYWYRQSLGQGLEFLIYFQGNSAPDKSGLPSDRFSAERTGGSVSTLTIQRTQQEDSAVYLCASSLYQGTGSSPLHFGNGTRLTVT.

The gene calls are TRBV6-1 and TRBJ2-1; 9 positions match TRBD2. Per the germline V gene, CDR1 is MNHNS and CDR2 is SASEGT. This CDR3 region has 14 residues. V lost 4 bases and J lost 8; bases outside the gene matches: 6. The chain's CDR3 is CASSVASGIYEQFF. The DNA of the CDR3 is TGTGCCAGCAGTGTGGCTAGCGGGATTTATGAGCAGTTCTTC.

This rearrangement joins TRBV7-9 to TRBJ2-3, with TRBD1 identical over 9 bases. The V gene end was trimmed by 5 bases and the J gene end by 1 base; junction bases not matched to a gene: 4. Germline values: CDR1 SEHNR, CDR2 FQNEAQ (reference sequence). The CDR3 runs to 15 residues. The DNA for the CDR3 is TGTGCCAGCAGCCCGTGGACAGGGGGCACAGATACGCAGTATTTT. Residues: CASSPWTGGTDTQYF.

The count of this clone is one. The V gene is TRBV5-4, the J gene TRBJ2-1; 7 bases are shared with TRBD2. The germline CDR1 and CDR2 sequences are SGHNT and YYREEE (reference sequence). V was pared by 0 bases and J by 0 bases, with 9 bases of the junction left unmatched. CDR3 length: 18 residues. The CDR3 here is CASSLAPLAASSYNEQFF. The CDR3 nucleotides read TGTGCCAGCAGCTTGGCCCCCCTAGCGGCAAGCTCCTACAATGAGCAGTTCTTC. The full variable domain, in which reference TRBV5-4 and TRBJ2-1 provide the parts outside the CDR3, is ETGVTQSPTHLIKTRGQQVTLRCSSQSGHNTVSWYQQALGQGPQFIFQYYREEENGRGNFPPRFSGLQFPNYSSELNVNALELDDSALYLCASSLAPLAASSYNEQFFGPGTRLTVL.

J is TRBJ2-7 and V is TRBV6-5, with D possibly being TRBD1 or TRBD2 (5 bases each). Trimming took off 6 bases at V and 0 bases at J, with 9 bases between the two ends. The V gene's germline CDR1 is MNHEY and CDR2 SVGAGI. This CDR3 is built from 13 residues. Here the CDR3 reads CASSAGSSYEQYF. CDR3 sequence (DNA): TGTGCCAGCAGCGCAGGGAGCTCCTACGAGCAGTACTTC.

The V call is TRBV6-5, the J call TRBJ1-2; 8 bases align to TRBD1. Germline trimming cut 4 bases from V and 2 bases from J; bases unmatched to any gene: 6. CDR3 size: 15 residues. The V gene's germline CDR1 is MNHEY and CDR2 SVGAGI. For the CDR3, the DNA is TGTGCCAGCAGTTTAAAAGGACAGGGAAACTATGGCTACACCTTC. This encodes CASSLKGQGNYGYTF.

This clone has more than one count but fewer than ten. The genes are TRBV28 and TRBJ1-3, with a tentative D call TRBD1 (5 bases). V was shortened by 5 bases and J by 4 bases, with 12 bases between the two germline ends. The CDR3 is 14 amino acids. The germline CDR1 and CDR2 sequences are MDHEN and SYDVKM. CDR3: CASSPRTTGNTIYF. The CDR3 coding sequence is TGTGCCAGCAGTCCAAGGACAACGGGAAACACCATATATTTT.

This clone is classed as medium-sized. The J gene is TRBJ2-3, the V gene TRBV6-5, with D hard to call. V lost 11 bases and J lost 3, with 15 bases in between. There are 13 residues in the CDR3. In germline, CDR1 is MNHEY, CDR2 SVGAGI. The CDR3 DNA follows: TGTGCCTGCTACAGTGCGAGGACAGATACGCAGTATTTT. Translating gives CACYSARTDTQYF.

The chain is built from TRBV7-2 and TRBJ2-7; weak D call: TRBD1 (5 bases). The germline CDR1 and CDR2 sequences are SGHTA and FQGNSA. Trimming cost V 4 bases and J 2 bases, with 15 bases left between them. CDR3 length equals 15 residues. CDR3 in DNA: TGTGCCAGCAGCTCTACCGACAGCGTCACCTACGAGCAGTACTTC. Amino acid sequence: CASSSTDSVTYEQYF.

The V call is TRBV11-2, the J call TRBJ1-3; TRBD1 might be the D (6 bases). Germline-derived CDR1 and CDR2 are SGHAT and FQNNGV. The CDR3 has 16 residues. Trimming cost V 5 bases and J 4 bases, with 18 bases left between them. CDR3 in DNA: TGTGCCAGCAGCCCCCGCTTGGGGGCGCAGGGAAACACCATATATTTT. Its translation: CASSPRLGAQGNTIYF. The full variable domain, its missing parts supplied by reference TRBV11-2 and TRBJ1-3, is EAGVAQSPRYKIIEKRQSVAFWCNPISGHATLYWYQQILGQGPKLLIQFQNNGVVDDSQLPKDRFSAERLKGVDSTLKIQPAKLEDSAVYLCASSPRLGAQGNTIYFGEGSWLTVV.

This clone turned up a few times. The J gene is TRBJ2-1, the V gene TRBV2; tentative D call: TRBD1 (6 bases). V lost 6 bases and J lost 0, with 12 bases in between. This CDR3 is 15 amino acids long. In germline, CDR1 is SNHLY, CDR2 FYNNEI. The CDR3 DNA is TGTGCCAGCAGCGAATTACAGGGCTCCTACAATGAGCAGTTCTTC. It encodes CASSELQGSYNEQFF.

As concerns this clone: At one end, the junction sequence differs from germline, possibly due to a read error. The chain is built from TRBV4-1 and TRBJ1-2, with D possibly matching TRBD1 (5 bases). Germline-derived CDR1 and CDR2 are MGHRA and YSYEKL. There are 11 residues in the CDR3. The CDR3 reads CASSQGQQTVF. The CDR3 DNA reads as TGCGCCAGCAGCCAAGGTCAGCAGACAGTCTTC.

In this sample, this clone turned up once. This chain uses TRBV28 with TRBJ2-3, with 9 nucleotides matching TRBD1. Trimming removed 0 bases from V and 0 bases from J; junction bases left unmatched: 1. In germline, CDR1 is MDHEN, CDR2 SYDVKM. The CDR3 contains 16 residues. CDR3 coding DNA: TGTGCCAGCAGTTTATGGGGACAGGGCAGCACAGATACGCAGTATTTT. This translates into CASSLWGQGSTDTQYF.

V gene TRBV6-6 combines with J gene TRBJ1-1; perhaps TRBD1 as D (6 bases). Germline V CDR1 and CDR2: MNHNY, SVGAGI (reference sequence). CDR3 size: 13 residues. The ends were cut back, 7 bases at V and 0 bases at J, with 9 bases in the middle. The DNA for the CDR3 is TGTGCCAGCATTGGGGACATGAACACTGAAGCTTTCTTT. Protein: CASIGDMNTEAFF.

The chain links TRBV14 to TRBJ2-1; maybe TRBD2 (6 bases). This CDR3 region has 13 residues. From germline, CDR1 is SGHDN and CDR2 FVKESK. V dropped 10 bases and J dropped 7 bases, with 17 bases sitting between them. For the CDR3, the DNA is TGTGCCACCCAGCCAGGAGGGGCGAATGAGCAGTTCTTC. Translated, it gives CATQPGGANEQFF.

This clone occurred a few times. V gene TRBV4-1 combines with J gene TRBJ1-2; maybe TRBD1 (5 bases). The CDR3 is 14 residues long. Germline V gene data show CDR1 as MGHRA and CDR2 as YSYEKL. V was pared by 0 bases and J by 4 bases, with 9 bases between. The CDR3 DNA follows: TGCGCCAGCAGCCAAGATTGGCAGGGCTATGGCTACACCTTC. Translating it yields CASSQDWQGYGYTF.